Given below is one TCR beta chain in context. Germline V gives CDR1 SGDLS, CDR2 YYNGEE. CDR3 size: 13 residues. The germline V and J ends were trimmed by 0 bases and 6 bases, with 7 bases remaining between them. Using a J-beta primer mix together with a sample-barcoded 5' primer, a second PCR was run for about 7 to 12 cycles. Every cDNA was tagged by a template-switch adaptor with 12 random nucleotides. Using its own MiXCR run on the 5' RACE reads, TCRdb lists one record per CDR3 protein. Of some 1,000,000 distinct CDR3 sequences in the sample, roughly 24% are singletons; the top ten hold 0.65% to 0.95%. This record belongs to a study of blood T cells in healthy people across ages. A further study also used this sample, focusing on T cells of mothers and their children. As that report states: Whatever RNA was extracted went entirely into cDNA synthesis, at about 1.5 ug per 15 ul.

This chain joins TRBV9 and TRBJ2-1; D is perhaps TRBD1 (5 bases). The sequence came from a girl aged 2-10 years in good health. Sequencing input: blood. CDR3 sequence (DNA): TGTGCCAGCAGCGTAGCTCAGGGCAATGAGCAGTTCTTC. This sequence encodes CASSVAQGNEQFF.